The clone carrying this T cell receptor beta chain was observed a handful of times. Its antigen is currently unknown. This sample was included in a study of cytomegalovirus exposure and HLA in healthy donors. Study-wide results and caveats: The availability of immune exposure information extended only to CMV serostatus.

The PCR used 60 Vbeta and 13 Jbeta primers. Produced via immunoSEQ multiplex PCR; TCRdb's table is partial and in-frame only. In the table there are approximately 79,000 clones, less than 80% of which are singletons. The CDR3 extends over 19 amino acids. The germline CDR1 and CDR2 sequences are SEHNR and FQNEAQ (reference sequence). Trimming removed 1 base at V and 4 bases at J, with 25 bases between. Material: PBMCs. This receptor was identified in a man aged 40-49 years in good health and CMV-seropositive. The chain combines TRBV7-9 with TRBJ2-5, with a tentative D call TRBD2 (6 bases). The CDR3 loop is CASSLVNPDGGSWGETQYF. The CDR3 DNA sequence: TGTGCCAGCAGCTTAGTGAACCCCGATGGGGGGAGTTGGGGAGAGACCCAGTACTTC.